These 9 T cell receptor beta chains came from one sample sequenced in a study of low-dose radiotherapy and immunotherapy resistance in tumors. Alpha- and beta-chain coverage of first-strand cDNA came from TRAV- and TRBV-specific primers. TCR amplification ran roughly 20 PCR cycles using constant-region and V-primer adapter primers. TCRdb recomputed calls from the reads with MiXCR, one row per CDR3 protein. The sample records fewer than 90,000 distinct CDR3 sequences, around 32% being singletons. Documented time point: before trial treatment. Sample: PBMCs, taken before treatment. All receptors come from a female donor with ovarian cancer.

By its share, this clonotype is medium-sized. The V and J genes are TRBV6-2 or TRBV6-3 and TRBJ2-1; perhaps TRBD2 as D (5 bases). The germline V gene encodes CDR1 MNHEY and CDR2 SVGEGT. Between the trimmed V and J ends, which lost 5 bases and 7 bases, there was a span of 18 bases. This CDR3 comprises 15 residues. The CDR3 protein is CASSTGIPMGNEQFF. Here the CDR3 DNA reads TGTGCCAGCAGTACCGGGATCCCAATGGGGAATGAGCAGTTCTTC.

This clonotype has ten or more counts. This chain joins TRBV14 and TRBJ2-3; weak D call: TRBD2 (6 bases). The CDR3 runs 15 residues. Germline CDR1 SGHDN, CDR2 FVKESK. V lost 2 bases and J lost 8, with 17 bases in between. The CDR3 reads CASSQSAGLTSTQYF. The DNA for the CDR3 is TGTGCCAGCAGCCAATCGGCGGGACTCACTAGTACGCAGTATTTT. Looking up the rest from reference TRBV14 and TRBJ2-3 gives the full variable domain: EAGVTQFPSHSVIEKGQTVTLRCDPISGHDNLYWYRRVMGKEIKFLLHFVKESKQDESGMPNNRFLAERTGGTYSTLKVQPAELEDSGVYFCASSQSAGLTSTQYFGPGTRLTVL.

In regard to this clonotype: A far larger clone is one base from this, pointing to a likely read error. The genes are TRBV22-1 and TRBJ1-6. TRBV22-1 is an annotated pseudogene. The CDR3 has 12 amino acids. In DNA, the CDR3 is TGTGCCAGCAAGGAGGGTGGGACACCCCTCCACTTT. The encoded protein is CASKEGGTPLHF.

V gene TRBV19 combines with J gene TRBJ1-1; D not certain. The CDR3 has 13 amino acids. Germline values: CDR1 LNHDA, CDR2 SQIVND (reference sequence). V dropped 3 bases and J dropped 1 base, with 6 bases sitting between them. The CDR3 sequence is CASSIRRNTEAFF. CDR3 DNA: TGTGCCAGTAGTATCCGCAGGAACACTGAAGCTTTCTTT.

This clonotype was detected many times. This rearrangement joins TRBV6-6 to TRBJ2-7; D possibly corresponds to TRBD2 (5 bases). The CDR3 is 13 amino acids. V was cut by 4 bases and J by 6 bases, with 13 bases left in between. CDR1 MNHNY and CDR2 SVGAGI come from the germline V gene (reference sequence). The DNA of the CDR3 is TGTGCCAGCAGTTTCCCGGGCCGGGGCGAGCAGTACTTC. Protein product: CASSFPGRGEQYF.

This clonotype was observed at least ten times. One junction end disagrees with the germline gene, perhaps due to a read error. The chain joins TRBV7-7 to TRBJ2-1, with D unclear. This CDR3 is 15 amino acids long. From germline, CDR1 is SSHAT and CDR2 FNYEAQ (reference sequence). The CDR3 loop reads CASSRSESSYNEQFF. CDR3 DNA sequence: TGTGCTAGCAGCCGGAGTGAGAGCTCCTACAATGAGCAGTTCTTC.

There are many counts of this clonotype. Here the CDR3 DNA reads TGTGCCAGCAGCTTAATCCAGGGGTACTCCGGAAACACCATATATTTT. This gives the protein CASSLIQGYSGNTIYF. The chain has TRBV11-2 and TRBJ1-3; a possible D gene is TRBD1 (6 bases). The CDR3 sequence is 16 residues long. Germline loops: CDR1 SGHAT, CDR2 FQNNGV. Trimming shortened V by 2 bases and J by 4 bases, and 15 bases separated the two germline ends.

This clonotype has ten or more counts. The rearrangement links TRBV5-1 to TRBJ1-1; 7 bases map to TRBD1. This CDR3 region has 15 residues. Germline V gene lookup returns CDR1 SGHRS and CDR2 YFSETQ. V was pared by 3 bases and J by 2 bases, with 7 bases of the junction left unmatched. The CDR3 coding sequence is TGCGCCAGCAGCTCGAGCGACAGGGTAAACACTGAAGCTTTCTTT. Protein: CASSSSDRVNTEAFF.

At least ten counts were recorded for this clonotype. The rearrangement joins TRBV5-4 to TRBJ2-5; TRBD2 aligns across 7 bases. This CDR3 contains 15 residues. In germline, CDR1 is SGHNT, CDR2 YYREEE (reference sequence). The V gene end was trimmed by 0 bases and the J gene end by 3 bases; junction bases not matched to a gene: 5. The CDR3 bases are TGTGCCAGCAGCTTGGGGACTCGGGGGGAAGAGACCCAGTACTTC. Its protein product is CASSLGTRGEETQYF.